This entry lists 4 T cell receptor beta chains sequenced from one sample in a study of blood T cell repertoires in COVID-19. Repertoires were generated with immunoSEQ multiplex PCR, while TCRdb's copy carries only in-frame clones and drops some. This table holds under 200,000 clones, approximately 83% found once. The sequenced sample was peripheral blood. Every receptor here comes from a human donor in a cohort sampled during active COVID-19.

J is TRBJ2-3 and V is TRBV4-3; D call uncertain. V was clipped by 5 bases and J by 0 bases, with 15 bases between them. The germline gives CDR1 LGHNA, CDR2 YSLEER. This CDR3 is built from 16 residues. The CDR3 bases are TGCGCCAGCAGCGTCGCCCGGAGAACTAGCACAGATACGCAGTATTTT. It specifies CASSVARRTSTDTQYF.

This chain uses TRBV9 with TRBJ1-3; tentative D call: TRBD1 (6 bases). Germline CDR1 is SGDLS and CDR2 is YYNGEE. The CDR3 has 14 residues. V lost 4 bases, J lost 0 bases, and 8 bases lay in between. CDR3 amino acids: CASSSTGSGNTIYF. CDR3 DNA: TGTGCCAGCAGCTCGACAGGCTCTGGAAACACCATATATTTT.

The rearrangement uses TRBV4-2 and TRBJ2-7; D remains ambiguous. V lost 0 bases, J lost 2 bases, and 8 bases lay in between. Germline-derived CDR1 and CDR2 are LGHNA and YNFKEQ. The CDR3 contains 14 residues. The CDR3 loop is CASSQETKTYEQYF. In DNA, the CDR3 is TGTGCCAGCAGCCAAGAGACAAAGACCTACGAGCAGTACTTC.

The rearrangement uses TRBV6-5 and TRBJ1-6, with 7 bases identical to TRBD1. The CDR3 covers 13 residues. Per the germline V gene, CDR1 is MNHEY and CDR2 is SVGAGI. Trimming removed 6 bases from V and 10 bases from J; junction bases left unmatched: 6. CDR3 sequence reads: CASSFRGESPLHF. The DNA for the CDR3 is TGTGCCAGCAGCTTCAGGGGGGAATCACCCCTCCACTTT.